Shown below are 14 T cell receptor beta chains from a single sample sequenced in a study of T cell repertoires in aging, cancer and after chemotherapy. The template was genomic DNA from peripheral blood, not RNA. Multiplex touch-down PCR with TRB-A/B primers amplified rearranged V-D-J TRB sequences. Using its own MiXCR run on the multiplex PCR reads, TCRdb lists one record per CDR3 protein. The data contain 750 to 950 distinct CDR3 sequences, 55% to 75% of them singletons. The source material was blood. Every receptor here comes from a human donor with a blood cancer.

The chain uses TRBV12-3 or TRBV12-4 and TRBJ2-3; D perhaps matches TRBD1 (5 bases). The V end was cut by 4 bases, the J end by 3 bases, with 11 bases between. CDR3 length: 14 amino acids. DNA for the CDR3: TGTGCCAGCAGTTCGTCCCACAGGACAGATACGCAGTATTTT. Its translation is CASSSSHRTDTQYF.

This clonotype appeared a few times. V is TRBV29-1 and J is TRBJ1-2; the D gene is possibly TRBD1 (6 bases). V lost 6 bases and J 7 bases, leaving 15 bases between the germline ends. CDR1 SQVTM and CDR2 ANQGSEA come from the germline V gene. The CDR3 runs to 12 residues. The CDR3 DNA reads as TGCAGCGTGCTCAAGGGGGTAGGTGGCTACACCTTC. It is translated as CSVLKGVGGYTF.

CDR3 in DNA: TGTGCCATTGGGGGACCAAGCTCTGGGGCCAACGTCCTGACTTTC. This sequence encodes CAIGGPSSGANVLTF. The chain links TRBV10-3 to TRBJ2-6; the D gene could be TRBD1 or TRBD2 (5 bases each). The CDR3 consists of 15 residues. V lost 9 bases and J lost 0, with 12 bases in between. From germline, CDR1 is ENHRY and CDR2 SYGVKD.

V and J are TRBV24-1 and TRBJ2-5, with 8 bases aligning to TRBD1. This CDR3 is 13 amino acids long. Germline V gene sequence: CDR1 KGHDR, CDR2 SFDVKD. The junction had 7 bases not matched to a gene; V was cut back by 10 bases and J by 4 bases. The CDR3 protein is CATSLGQGETQYF. CDR3 bases: TGTGCCACGTCACTCGGACAGGGAGAGACCCAGTACTTC.

V is TRBV30 and J is TRBJ2-7; 7 positions match TRBD2. CDR3 length: 13 amino acids. V was pared by 3 bases and J by 6 bases, with 8 bases of the junction left unmatched. Germline V gene sequence: CDR1 GTSNPN, CDR2 SVGIG (reference sequence). In DNA, the CDR3 is TGTGCCTGGAGCCGGGGAGGGATCCCCGAGCAGTACTTC. Translated, it gives CAWSRGGIPEQYF.

J is TRBJ2-6 and V is TRBV12-3 or TRBV12-4, with D possibly TRBD1 on 5 matching bases. Between the trimmed V and J ends, which lost 8 bases and 0 bases, there was a span of 8 bases. This CDR3 is built from 14 residues. Here the CDR3 DNA reads TGTGCCAGCGGCAGGGCCTCTGGGGCCAACGTCCTGACTTTC. Translation gives CASGRASGANVLTF.

This rearrangement joins TRBV18 to TRBJ1-2, with unresolved D. The V end was cut by 0 bases, the J end by 3 bases, with 5 bases between. This CDR3 contains 13 residues. Germline CDR1 is KGHSH and CDR2 is LQKENI. The DNA of the CDR3 is TGTGCCAGCTCACCACCGGAATACTATGGCTACACCTTC. Encoded protein: CASSPPEYYGYTF.

J is TRBJ2-7 and V is TRBV30; perhaps TRBD2 as D (5 bases). The V gene's germline CDR1 is GTSNPN and CDR2 SVGIG (reference sequence). The CDR3 has 12 residues. V lost 4 bases, J lost 2 bases, and 9 bases lay in between. Here the CDR3 reads CAWTGLTYEQYF. The DNA of the CDR3 is TGTGCCTGGACTGGACTGACCTACGAGCAGTACTTC.

By its share, this clonotype is hyperexpanded. The chain links TRBV7-6 to TRBJ2-1, with 11 bases that match TRBD2. Germline assignment: CDR1 SGHVS and CDR2 FNYEAQ. The length of the CDR3 is 17 residues. With V trimmed by 4 bases and J by 0 bases, 5 bases remained unmatched. CDR3 amino acids: CASSSLAGGFSYNEQFF. Written as DNA, the CDR3 is TGTGCCAGCAGCTCGCTAGCGGGGGGTTTCTCCTACAATGAGCAGTTCTTC.

Comments on this clonotype: Mismatch with germline at one junction end may stem from a read error. The chain combines TRBV18 with TRBJ2-7; TRBD1 is a possible D gene (6 bases). The CDR3 spans 16 residues. CDR1 and CDR2 from the germline V gene are KGHSH and LQKENI. CDR3 region: CVSSSTQGRTSYEQYF. CDR3 nucleotide sequence: TGTGTCAGCTCATCAACACAGGGTAGGACATCCTACGAGCAGTACTTC.

The V and J genes are TRBV27 and TRBJ2-7, with 7 bases matching TRBD1. V lost 5 bases and J lost 5; bases outside the gene matches: 15. Germline loops: CDR1 MNHEY, CDR2 SMNVEV (reference sequence). This CDR3 has 16 amino acids. The CDR3 bases are TGTGCCAGCAGTCAAGGAGAAGACAGGGAAGGGGACGAGCAGTACTTC. It specifies CASSQGEDREGDEQYF.

In this sample, this clonotype turned up once. The gene calls are TRBV19 and TRBJ1-1; D is perhaps TRBD1 (5 bases). The germline V gene has CDR1 LNHDA and CDR2 SQIVND (reference sequence). The V gene lost 2 bases and the J gene lost 8 bases, with 21 bases spanning the gap. This CDR3 contains 16 residues. Here the CDR3 DNA reads TGTGCCAGTAGTATATTGGGAGGGGAACAGAAACCCGAAGCTTTCTTT. This sequence encodes CASSILGGEQKPEAFF. Looking up the rest from reference TRBV19 and TRBJ1-1 gives the full variable domain: DGGITQSPKYLFRKEGQNVTLSCEQNLNHDAMYWYRQDPGQGLRLIYYSQIVNDFQKGDIAEGYSVSREKKESFPLTVTSAQKNPTAFYLCASSILGGEQKPEAFFGQGTRLTVV.

This clonotype was observed a handful of times. The chain carries TRBV27 and TRBJ2-3; D unclear. CDR1 and CDR2 from the germline V gene are MNHEY and SMNVEV (reference sequence). V was clipped by 4 bases and J by 4 bases, with 9 bases between them. The CDR3 contains 13 residues. CDR3 protein: CASSSPPADTQYF. CDR3 DNA: TGTGCCAGCAGTTCACCGCCCGCAGATACGCAGTATTTT.

The J gene is TRBJ2-2, the V gene TRBV12-3 or TRBV12-4; 9 bases agree with TRBD2. The CDR3 covers 15 residues. The ends lost 2 bases at V and 3 bases at J; junction bases unmatched: 1. The CDR3 DNA reads as TGTGCCAGCAGTTTATTAGCGGGGGACACCGGGGAGCTGTTTTTT. It specifies CASSLLAGDTGELFF.